These 12 T cell receptor beta chains came from one sample sequenced in a study of blood T cell repertoires in COVID-19. The repertoire was sequenced with immunoSEQ multiplex PCR; TCRdb's copy has only in-frame clones and lacks some. This sample carries about 250,000 clones, around 86% of them seen once, and the ten largest clones take 5% to 7%. Sequences were obtained from peripheral blood. Receptors originate from a woman aged 80 or over with COVID-19, enrolled during active disease.

The rearrangement links TRBV19 to TRBJ1-5; D remains unclear. Trimming cost V 5 bases and J 0 bases, with 14 bases left between them. The germline gives CDR1 LNHDA, CDR2 SQIVND (reference sequence). This CDR3 comprises 16 residues. This chain's CDR3 is CASSSTGGFSNQPQHF. Here the CDR3 DNA reads TGTGCCAGTAGTTCCACTGGAGGTTTTAGCAATCAGCCCCAGCATTTT.

The rearrangement links TRBV5-1 to TRBJ1-3, with TRBD1 as a possible D gene (5 bases). CDR3 size: 17 residues. Trimming shortened V by 4 bases and J by 3 bases, and 20 bases separated the two germline ends. Germline V CDR1 and CDR2: SGHRS, YFSETQ. The CDR3 nucleotides read TGCGCCAGCAGCCCGGGACCCGAGGGACTGGTTGGAAACACCATATATTTT. Protein sequence: CASSPGPEGLVGNTIYF. Using reference TRBV5-1 and TRBJ1-3 for the parts outside the CDR3, the full variable domain is KAGVTQTPRYLIKTRGQQVTLSCSPISGHRSVSWYQQTPGQGLQFLFEYFSETQRNKGNFPGRFSGRQFSNSRSEMNVSTLELGDSALYLCASSPGPEGLVGNTIYFGEGSWLTVV.

This sequence joins TRBV5-1 and TRBJ2-5, with 9 nucleotides matching TRBD2. The junction had 10 bases not matched to a gene; V was cut back by 6 bases and J by 4 bases. CDR1 is SGHRS and CDR2 is YFSETQ in the germline V gene. The CDR3 loop spans 15 amino acids. CDR3 in amino acids: CASTKRGGAGETQYF. CDR3 DNA sequence: TGCGCCAGCACCAAACGCGGGGGGGCCGGAGAGACCCAGTACTTC.

This clone was observed once. V and J are TRBV5-6 and TRBJ1-5, with 8 bases identical to TRBD1. CDR1 is SGHDT and CDR2 is YYEEEE in the germline V gene. CDR3 length: 16 amino acids. V trimming: 3 bases; J trimming: 7 bases; junction bases outside the gene matches: 12. The CDR3 DNA sequence: TGTGCCAGCAGCTCTCAAGGACAGGGCCAATGGCAGCCCCAGCATTTT. This codes for CASSSQGQGQWQPQHF. Variable domain in full (rest from reference TRBV5-6 and TRBJ1-5): DAGVTQSPTHLIKTRGQQVTLRCSPKSGHDTVSWYQQALGQGPQFIFQYYEEEERQRGNFPDRFSGHQFPNYSSELNVNALLLGDSALYLCASSSQGQGQWQPQHFGDGTRLSIL.

The chain is built from TRBV24-1 and TRBJ1-5; D not certain. Trimming left V 5 bases short and J 11 bases short, with 24 bases between. The length of the CDR3 is 16 residues. CDR1 KGHDR and CDR2 SFDVKD come from the germline V gene. The CDR3 protein is CATSGGPQSGEWAQHF. CDR3 in DNA: TGTGCCACCAGTGGAGGGCCGCAGTCAGGAGAATGGGCCCAGCATTTT.

The CDR3 loop is CASSFGDRESNEQFF. The CDR3 coding sequence is TGCGCCAGCAGCTTTGGGGACAGGGAAAGCAATGAGCAGTTCTTC. The rearrangement joins TRBV5-1 to TRBJ2-1; 9 positions agree with TRBD1. The germline CDR1 and CDR2 sequences are SGHRS and YFSETQ. The CDR3 runs 15 residues. The V and J ends lost 2 bases and 6 bases, in that order; junction bases with no gene match: 6.

CDR3 DNA sequence: TGTGCCAGCAGCTTAGAAGGGACAGGGGGTTATCGTGGCTACACCTTC. The encoded protein is CASSLEGTGGYRGYTF. V usage is TRBV7-9 and J usage is TRBJ1-2; 11 nucleotides align to TRBD1. Trimming removed 1 base from V and 7 bases from J; junction bases left unmatched: 8. Germline lookup yields CDR1 SEHNR and CDR2 FQNEAQ (reference sequence). The CDR3 has 16 residues.

The chain employs TRBV5-5 and TRBJ2-5; TRBD1 agrees at 7 bases. The CDR3 has 16 residues. The germline CDR1 and CDR2 sequences are SGHKS and YYEKEE (reference sequence). Germline trimming cut 2 bases from V and 9 bases from J; bases unmatched to any gene: 16. The CDR3 region has the DNA TGTGCCAGCAGCTTTCCCTCACCTGGACAGGCCGGGGCCCAGTACTTC. It is translated as CASSFPSPGQAGAQYF.

The rearrangement joins TRBV10-3 to TRBJ2-3; 10 bases agree with TRBD2. CDR3 size: 15 residues. Germline V gene lookup returns CDR1 ENHRY and CDR2 SYGVKD. V was pared by 4 bases and J by 1 base, with 2 bases of the junction left unmatched. The CDR3: CAISALAGGTDTQYF. DNA for the CDR3: TGTGCCATCAGTGCGCTAGCGGGGGGCACAGATACGCAGTATTTT.

The chain's CDR3 is CATSRIGLDTIYF. Written as DNA, the CDR3 is TGTGCCACCAGCAGAATTGGGCTGGACACCATATATTTT. The genes are TRBV15 and TRBJ1-3; D remains ambiguous. In germline, CDR1 is LNHNV, CDR2 YYDKDF (reference sequence). V was shortened by 2 bases and J by 8 bases, with 10 bases between the two germline ends. The CDR3 extends over 13 amino acids.

The V gene is TRBV2, the J gene TRBJ1-1, with D hard to call. This CDR3 contains 11 residues. The ends were cut back, 6 bases at V and 7 bases at J, with 9 bases in the middle. CDR1 is SNHLY and CDR2 is FYNNEI in the germline V gene. In DNA form, the CDR3 reads TGTGCCAGCAGGATGAGCGGTGAAGCTTTCTTT. Its translation is CASRMSGEAFF.

The chain links TRBV5-6 to TRBJ1-3; D unresolved. Deletions cut 0 bases from V and 1 base from J, with 5 bases between. The CDR3 has 14 residues. Germline loops: CDR1 SGHDT, CDR2 YYEEEE. The CDR3 loop reads CASSLVSSGNTIYF. In nucleotides, the CDR3 is TGTGCCAGCAGCTTGGTATCTTCTGGAAACACCATATATTTT.